This T cell receptor (beta chain) was captured by sequencing in a study of T cells in Graves' hyperthyroidism and ophthalmopathy. Study-level information: Peripheral blood was acquired at first diagnosis, ahead of any therapy whatsoever. Regarding the study as a whole: Most thyroid clonotypes with frequency above 0.001 were detected in blood. Stable hyperthyroidism was separated from ophthalmopathy by a model based on 13 V-J features.

TCR beta CDR3 regions were amplified from RNA. First-round RT-PCR targeting the TCR CDR3 was performed with the HTBI primer set. TCRdb reanalysed the multiplex PCR reads using MiXCR and keeps one entry per CDR3 protein. In the table there are around 340,000 distinct CDR3 sequences, approximately 13% of which are singletons. Based on clinical symptoms, serum thyroxine and TRAb, thyroid ultrasound and orbital computed tomography, diagnoses were reached. This clonotype was seen at least ten times. Its antigen is undetermined. This sequence was found in a woman aged 25-40 years with Graves' hyperthyroidism. Sequencing was performed on blood.

CDR3 residues: CASSPWGDKAYYEQYF. The CDR3 DNA reads as TGTGCCAGCAGTCCTTGGGGGGATAAAGCCTACTACGAGCAGTACTTC. This chain uses TRBV28 with TRBJ2-7; maybe TRBD2 (6 bases). Per the germline V gene, CDR1 is MDHEN and CDR2 is SYDVKM. V lost 5 bases, J lost 3 bases, and 20 bases lay in between. CDR3 length equals 16 residues.